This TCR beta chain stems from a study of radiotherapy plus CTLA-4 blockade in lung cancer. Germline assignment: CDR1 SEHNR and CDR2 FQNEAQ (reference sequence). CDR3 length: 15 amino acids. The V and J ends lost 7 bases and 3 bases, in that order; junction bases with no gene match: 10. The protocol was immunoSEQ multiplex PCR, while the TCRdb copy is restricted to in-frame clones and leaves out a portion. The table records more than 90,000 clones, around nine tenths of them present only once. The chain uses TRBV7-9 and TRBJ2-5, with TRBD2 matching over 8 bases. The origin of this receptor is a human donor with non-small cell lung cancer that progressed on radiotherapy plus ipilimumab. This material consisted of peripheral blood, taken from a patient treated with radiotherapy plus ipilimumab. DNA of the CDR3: TGTGCCAGCACCTTCCCCTCAGCGGGAGAAGAGACCCAGTACTTC. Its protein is CASTFPSAGEETQYF.